This T cell receptor (beta chain) is from a study of blood T cell repertoires in COVID-19. On the study more broadly: Samples representing acute and convalescent COVID-19 were sourced from the United States, Italy and Spain. The analysed material was cDNA or gDNA that came from T cells, B-cell-depleted T cells, or PBMCs.

Methods used by the authors: Reference gene primer amplification gave estimated nucleated cell counts. The assay was immunoSEQ multiplex PCR, and TCRdb's table has in-frame clones only and misses some. The DNA was the basis for D and trimming; V, J and clone size are from that table. The sample lists roughly 50,000 clones; 77% were seen once. The CDR3 is 14 amino acids. Per germline, CDR1 MGHDK and CDR2 SYGVNS. The junction had 3 bases not matched to a gene; V was cut back by 3 bases and J by 4 bases. The TCR sequence derives from a human donor with active or convalescent COVID-19. The donor label of this sample is uncertain. Material: peripheral blood. J is TRBJ1-2 and V is TRBV25-1, with TRBD1 matching 9 bases. The CDR3 sequence is CASSDRDRAYGYTF. In DNA form, the CDR3 reads TGTGCCAGCAGTGATCGGGACAGGGCCTATGGCTACACCTTC.